Shown below are 4 T cell receptor beta chains from a single sample sequenced in a study of CD8+ T cells in alopecia areata. Extracted from the samples, RNA was reverse transcribed into cDNA to serve as the sequencing template. TCRdb's table, derived via immunoSEQ multiplex PCR, lists solely in-frame clones and lacks some. This table holds under 250,000 clones, roughly 50% found once. The sequencing input was CD8+ T cells sorted from blood. All receptors come from a human donor in good health.

This clone was detected a few times. The V call is TRBV4-1, the J call TRBJ1-6; no reliable D call. CDR3 length equals 12 residues. CDR1 is MGHRA and CDR2 is YSYEKL in the germline V gene. V lost 4 bases and J lost 9, with 7 bases in between. Here the CDR3 reads CASSPSGSPLHF. In nucleotides, the CDR3 is TGCGCCAGCAGCCCCAGCGGTTCACCCCTCCACTTT.

This clone has a handful of counts. V gene TRBV7-9 combines with J gene TRBJ1-1; D is ambiguous. CDR3 length: 11 amino acids. V lost 4 bases and J 7 bases, leaving 7 bases between the germline ends. The V gene's germline CDR1 is SEHNR and CDR2 FQNEAQ (reference sequence). CDR3 loop: CASSSFDEAFF. In DNA, the CDR3 is TGTGCCAGCAGCTCATTTGATGAAGCTTTCTTT.

This sequence joins TRBV6-5 and TRBJ2-6, with unresolved D. The CDR3 length is 15 residues. Looked up from germline, CDR1 is MNHEY and CDR2 is SVGAGI. Trimming removed 0 bases from V and 4 bases from J, with 7 bases in between. This CDR3 is CASSYSAGGANVLTF. CDR3 nucleotides: TGTGCCAGCAGTTACTCGGCCGGCGGGGCCAACGTCCTGACTTTC.

This sequence joins TRBV13 and TRBJ1-2; D gene uncertain. CDR3 length equals 14 residues. Germline V gene lookup returns CDR1 PRHDT and CDR2 FYEKMQ (reference sequence). Trimming removed 5 bases at V and 0 bases at J, with 10 bases between. As DNA, the CDR3 is TGTGCCAGCAGCCCCCGCGGGGCTAACTATGGCTACACCTTC. Translated, it gives CASSPRGANYGYTF.